These T cell receptor beta chains were read from a single sample in a study of T cell responses to AZD1222 COVID-19 vaccine. Produced via immunoSEQ multiplex PCR; TCRdb's table is partial and in-frame only. Of some 150,000 clones in the sample, roughly nine tenths are singletons; the top ten hold approximately 3.4%. The starting material was peripheral blood, obtained 28 days after the second AZD1222 dose. The receptors were gathered from an adult who received the AZD1222 COVID-19 vaccine. The CDR3 runs from the conserved cysteine through the conserved F or W. A D gene is named only where the DNA matches it firmly. Only part of the rows carry a size: once, few, many, or a class if the clone is expanded.

v_call	j_call	d_call	clone_size	cdr3_aa	cdr3_nt
TRBV2	TRBJ2-3	NA	NA	CASSEGGNTDTQYF	TGTGCCAGCAGTGAAGGGGGAAACACAGATACGCAGTATTTT
TRBV27	TRBJ1-5	NA	NA	CASSLMSDSNQPQHF	TGTGCCAGCAGTTTAATGTCTGATAGCAATCAGCCCCAGCATTTT
TRBV5-5	TRBJ2-2	TRBD1	NA	CASSTTGLNTGELFF	TGTGCCAGCAGCACGACAGGGTTGAACACCGGGGAGCTGTTTTTT
TRBV3-1/TRBV3-2	TRBJ1-3	NA	NA	CASSHNQQGVGSGNTIYF	TGTGCCAGCAGCCACAACCAACAGGGAGTGGGCTCTGGAAACACCATATATTTT
TRBV19	TRBJ1-1	TRBD1	NA	CASSIRQGVGVTEAFF	TGTGCCAGTAGTATCCGACAGGGGGTGGGAGTCACTGAAGCTTTCTTT
TRBV7-3	TRBJ2-1	TRBD1	NA	CASRGQGANEQFF	TGTGCCAGCAGGGGACAGGGGGCAAATGAGCAGTTCTTC
TRBV29-1	TRBJ2-1	NA	once	CSVNRGAVSSYNEQFF	TGCAGCGTCAACCGAGGCGCGGTCAGCTCCTACAATGAGCAGTTCTTC
TRBV15	TRBJ2-7	TRBD2	once	CATSRVAGVWFHEQYF	TGTGCCACCAGCAGAGTAGCGGGAGTATGGTTCCACGAGCAGTACTTC
TRBV5-5	TRBJ1-1	NA	NA	CASSHRTAVEAFF	TGTGCCAGCAGTCACCGAACCGCCGTTGAAGCTTTCTTT
TRBV2	TRBJ1-2	NA	NA	CASSDVYGYTF	TGTGCCAGCAGTGACGTCTATGGCTACACCTTC
TRBV24-1	TRBJ2-3	TRBD2	NA	CATSPRGRAGDTQYF	TGTGCCACCTCCCCACGCGGGAGGGCTGGGGATACGCAGTATTTT
TRBV3-1/TRBV3-2	TRBJ1-2	NA	few	CASSHVQGRNYGYTF	TGTGCCAGCAGCCACGTACAGGGACGGAACTATGGCTACACCTTC
TRBV6-5	TRBJ2-3	TRBD2	NA	CAAGRGRFDTQYF	TGTGCCGCAGGACGCGGGAGGTTTGATACGCAGTATTTT
TRBV3-1/TRBV3-2	TRBJ2-7	NA	NA	CASSQGAYYEQYF	TGTGCCAGCAGCCAAGGAGCCTACTACGAGCAGTACTTC
TRBV10-3	TRBJ1-1	TRBD1	NA	CAISGRQGLTEAFF	TGTGCCATCAGTGGGAGACAGGGGCTAACTGAAGCTTTCTTT
TRBV24-1	TRBJ2-5	NA	NA	CATSELPANGETQYF	TGTGCCACCAGTGAACTCCCCGCCAACGGGGAGACCCAGTACTTC
TRBV4-2	TRBJ2-1	TRBD2	NA	CASSQDNGASGYNEQFF	TGTGCCAGCAGCCAAGATAATGGGGCTAGCGGCTACAATGAGCAGTTCTTC
TRBV4-1	TRBJ2-7	TRBD2	NA	CASSLVPGGEQYF	TGCGCCAGCAGCTTGGTGCCGGGGGGCGAGCAGTACTTC
TRBV19	TRBJ1-1	NA	NA	CASTFQGGTEAFF	TGTGCCAGTACCTTTCAGGGTGGTACTGAAGCTTTCTTT
TRBV28	TRBJ2-7	NA	NA	CASSLWATSSYEQYF	TGTGCCAGCAGTTTGTGGGCGACCAGCTCCTACGAGCAGTACTTC
TRBV6-2/TRBV6-3	TRBJ1-1	NA	NA	CASSYSDNTEAFF	TGTGCCAGCAGTTACTCGGACAACACTGAAGCTTTCTTT
TRBV4-3	TRBJ2-7	TRBD2	once	CASSPGLGAYEQYF	TGCGCCAGCAGTCCGGGACTAGGTGCCTACGAGCAGTACTTC
TRBV4-1	TRBJ2-1	TRBD2	NA	CASSQDPSSGFYNEQFF	TGCGCCAGCAGCCAAGATCCGTCTAGCGGCTTCTACAATGAGCAGTTCTTC
TRBV7-9	TRBJ2-3	NA	NA	CASSRDPTGEAQYF	TGTGCCAGCAGCCGAGATCCCACAGGGGAGGCGCAGTATTTT
TRBV24-1	TRBJ2-3	NA	NA	CATSDSGTDHTDTQYF	TGTGCCACCAGTGACTCCGGGACGGACCACACAGATACGCAGTATTTT
TRBV12-5	TRBJ2-4	TRBD1	NA	CASGSLRQGLAKNIQYF	TGTGCTAGTGGTTCTTTACGACAGGGCCTAGCCAAAAACATTCAGTACTTC
TRBV18	TRBJ1-2	TRBD1	NA	CASSLTQGANGYTF	TGTGCCAGCTCACTAACCCAGGGGGCAAATGGCTACACCTTC
TRBV2	TRBJ1-2	NA	NA	CASSGTFGYTF	TGTGCCAGCAGTGGGACTTTCGGCTACACCTTC
TRBV5-1	TRBJ2-3	TRBD2	NA	CASSEGTSGATSTDTQYF	TGCGCCAGCAGCGAGGGGACTAGCGGAGCTACTAGCACAGATACGCAGTATTTT
TRBV4-1	TRBJ2-2	NA	NA	CASSHPGLNTGELFF	TGCGCCAGCAGCCATCCGGGACTTAACACCGGGGAGCTGTTTTTT
TRBV5-4	TRBJ2-5	NA	NA	CASSATSQETQYF	TGTGCCAGCAGCGCGACAAGTCAAGAGACCCAGTACTTC
TRBV4-1	TRBJ1-6	NA	few	CASSPSRINSPLHF	TGCGCCAGCAGCCCGTCACGTATTAATTCACCCCTCCACTTT
TRBV28	TRBJ2-2	TRBD1	NA	CASRLRDRVITGELFF	TGTGCCAGCAGATTACGGGACAGGGTTATCACCGGGGAGCTGTTTTTT
TRBV2	TRBJ1-2	NA	NA	CASSGEQGNYGYTF	TGTGCCAGCAGTGGGGAACAGGGAAACTATGGCTACACCTTC
TRBV18	TRBJ2-7	TRBD2	NA	CASSLAGGRDEQYF	TGTGCCAGCTCTCTAGCGGGAGGACGCGACGAGCAGTACTTC
TRBV10-3	TRBJ1-6	TRBD1	NA	CAISEPSRTGISPLHF	TGTGCCATCAGTGAGCCGTCGAGGACAGGGATTTCACCCCTCCACTTT
TRBV27	TRBJ1-5	NA	NA	CASSSAGSREQPQHF	TGTGCCAGCAGTTCAGCGGGGTCAAGAGAACAGCCCCAGCATTTT
TRBV19	TRBJ1-5	NA	NA	CASSITASNQPQHF	TGTGCCAGTAGTATAACAGCCAGCAATCAGCCCCAGCATTTT
TRBV5-6	TRBJ2-5	TRBD2	NA	CASSGSDSGKRTQYF	TGTGCCAGCAGCGGTAGTGATAGCGGGAAGAGGACCCAGTACTTC
TRBV5-1	TRBJ2-1	NA	NA	CASSLASGTWGPFF	TGCGCCAGCAGCTTGGCCTCCGGGACATGGGGACCGTTCTTC
TRBV7-9	TRBJ2-5	NA	NA	CASSPGTGQWETQYF	TGTGCCAGCAGCCCCGGAACGGGCCAGTGGGAGACCCAGTACTTC